This T cell receptor (beta chain) was sequenced in a study of blood T cell repertoires in COVID-19. Recovery meant two consecutive negative NP/OP PCR tests, professional clearance, or resolved symptoms. This clone has just a few counts. Other DNA sequences of this sample code for an identical CDR3. There are 13 residues in the CDR3. Germline V gene sequence: CDR1 MNHEY, CDR2 SVGAGI. V lost 5 bases, J lost 4 bases, and 1 base stayed unmatched. Profiling relied on immunoSEQ multiplex PCR, and the TCRdb table lists in-frame clones only, not all of them. The sample yields hundreds of thousands of clones, around 85% seen once.

This receptor was identified in a middle-aged woman who had recovered from COVID-19. The rearrangement joins TRBV6-5 to TRBJ1-2; 10 bases are shared with TRBD1. Specimen: PBMCs or T cells enriched from blood (not recorded which). The CDR3 coding sequence is TGTGCCAGCAGTCGGGACAGGGGCTATGGCTACACCTTC. Its translation: CASSRDRGYGYTF.